This TCR beta chain originates from a study of control samples from healthy donors and cancer patients. V lost 0 bases and J 7 bases, leaving 9 bases between the germline ends. CDR3 length equals 13 residues. CDR1 and CDR2 (germline): SEHNR, FQNEAQ (reference sequence). Libraries were prepared by immunoSEQ multiplex PCR; TCRdb keeps only in-frame clonotypes and omits some of them. The sample has 100,000 to 150,000 clones, about 91% seen once; the top ten hold roughly 8.7%. The chain couples TRBV7-9 to TRBJ1-2; D unclear. This TCR came from a man in his late teens or twenties in good health. Sample: blood. The CDR3 DNA reads TGTGCCAGCAGCTTAGCGGCAGTCGCTGGCTACACCTTC. Amino acid sequence: CASSLAAVAGYTF.